These 2 T cell receptor beta chains were all obtained from the same sample, sequenced in a study of response to subunit inactivated influenza vaccine (dated by TCRdb to 2017 to 2018). The time point label here, explained by the study, means: 45 days after influenza vaccine administration. Library prep was done by RT-PCR. The run used an Illumina HiSeq 2500. TCRdb reanalyzed the raw reads on its own, using fastp at Q25 for trimming and MiXCR for clone calling, and kept in-frame beta chains. Merged by CDR3 protein, the rows form single entries marked with the most common genes and DNA. The sample profile shows roughly 570,000 distinct CDR3 sequences; 10% to 15% of them were found once. Around 13% of the sample is in the top ten clones. Sample: PBMCs from blood, taken roughly 46 days after vaccination. The receptors come from a man aged 50 or older who received an inactivated influenza vaccine. Donor details come from another sample of the same person, matched by shared clones.

V is TRBV6-5 and J is TRBJ2-7, with TRBD1 identical over 9 bases. The germline CDR1 and CDR2 sequences are MNHEY and SVGAGI. V gave up 0 bases and J gave up 3 bases; unmatched junction bases: 9. The CDR3 extends over 17 amino acids. CDR3 sequence reads: CASSYSRLGQGHYEQYF. Written as DNA, the CDR3 is TGTGCCAGCAGTTACTCGAGACTGGGACAGGGACACTACGAGCAGTACTTC.

In DNA form, the CDR3 reads TGTGCCATCAGTGACGGGGGCCGGGAGACCCAGTACTTC. Amino acid sequence: CAISDGGRETQYF. V and J are TRBV10-3 and TRBJ2-5, with D perhaps TRBD1 or TRBD2 (6 bases each). Per germline, CDR1 ENHRY and CDR2 SYGVKD. Trimming removed 3 bases from V and 5 bases from J, with 10 bases in between. This CDR3 is 13 amino acids long.